The 5 T cell receptor beta chains below were found in one sample sequenced in a study of post-analysis software for immune sequencing data. General study points: Higher frequency in patients than in controls was seen for 5 or 6 TRBV segments, with TRBV5-6, TRBV5-1 and TRBV20-1 among them.

Their target antigens are unknown. Presence of unique molecular identifiers characterized the TCR beta cDNA libraries. From the PCR reads, TCRdb called clonotypes with MiXCR, one entry per CDR3 protein. Of 700,000 to 800,000 distinct CDR3 sequences detected, less than 35% appear once; the ten largest clones hold more than 0.45%. Sequencing was performed on blood. These receptors came from a girl between 5 and 17 years old with multiple sclerosis.

The gene calls are TRBV6-2 or TRBV6-3 and TRBJ2-1; 9 bases agree with TRBD2. CDR1 is MNHEY, CDR2 SVGEGT, per germline. CDR3 size: 17 residues. V shed 0 bases and J 4 bases; nucleotides not matched to a gene: 7. CDR3 in amino acids: CASSYSASSGAYNEQFF. The CDR3 nucleotides read TGTGCCAGCAGTTACTCTGCGTCTAGCGGGGCATACAATGAGCAGTTCTTC.

This clonotype showed up just a few times. The chain couples TRBV29-1 to TRBJ2-1; perhaps TRBD2 as D (6 bases). The germline gives CDR1 SQVTM, CDR2 ANQGSEA. The CDR3 extends over 14 amino acids. V was pared by 3 bases and J by 6 bases, with 15 bases between. CDR3: CSVDGNPGGNEQFF. The DNA of the CDR3 is TGCAGCGTTGACGGGAATCCCGGGGGCAATGAGCAGTTCTTC.

This clonotype was detected many times. The V gene is TRBV5-1, the J gene TRBJ2-5, with D perhaps TRBD2 (6 bases). The germline V gene has CDR1 SGHRS and CDR2 YFSETQ. CDR3 size: 16 residues. V lost 2 bases and J 5 bases, leaving 19 bases between the germline ends. CDR3 nucleotides: TGCGCCAGCAGCTTTGCTGCGGGCCTGGAGGGGGAGACCCAGTACTTC. Residues: CASSFAAGLEGETQYF.

This clonotype came up a few times. This sequence joins TRBV5-1 and TRBJ2-1, with D unclear. Germline assignment: CDR1 SGHRS and CDR2 YFSETQ. V was clipped by 0 bases and J by 8 bases, with 6 bases between them. CDR3 size: 12 residues. The CDR3 protein is CASSLVAHEQFF. The DNA of the CDR3 is TGCGCCAGCAGCTTGGTAGCCCATGAGCAGTTCTTC.

There are a few counts of this clonotype. One end of the junction varies from germline; a read error may be responsible. V is TRBV24-1 and J is TRBJ2-3; 9 bases align to TRBD2. The CDR3 has 16 amino acids. Germline V gene lookup returns CDR1 KGHDR and CDR2 SFDVKD. CDR3 DNA: TGTGCCACCAGTGATTTGTCCGGGACTAGCACCGATACGCAGTATTTT. It is translated as CATSDLSGTSTDTQYF.